This passage covers 7 T cell receptor beta chains from one sample sequenced in a study of blood T cell repertoires in COVID-19. Libraries were prepared by immunoSEQ multiplex PCR; TCRdb keeps only in-frame clonotypes and omits some of them. This sample has some 370,000 clones, with about 90% found just once. Sequenced input: peripheral blood. Receptors were obtained from a man in his forties with acute or convalescent COVID-19.

This clone was found a few times. The chain links TRBV11-2 to TRBJ1-3, with 9 positions matching TRBD1. J was trimmed by 1 base and V by 5 bases; bases with no gene match: 12. Germline lookup yields CDR1 SGHAT and CDR2 FQNNGV. This CDR3 region has 18 residues. The CDR3 coding sequence is TGTGCCAGCAGCCAAAGGAGAAACAGGGGGCGTTCTGGAAACACCATATATTTT. Its translation: CASSQRRNRGRSGNTIYF.

The rearrangement links TRBV6-2 or TRBV6-3 to TRBJ1-6; D unclear. The CDR3 sequence is 12 residues long. CDR1 is MNHEY and CDR2 is SVGEGT in the germline V gene. Trimming took off 0 bases at V and 12 bases at J, with 6 bases between the two ends. The CDR3 DNA reads TGTGCCAGCAGTTACTCCCTTATACCCCTCCACTTT. It codes for CASSYSLIPLHF.

The chain joins TRBV6-5 to TRBJ2-7, with 10 bases identical to TRBD2. This CDR3 spans 14 amino acids. Germline V CDR1 and CDR2: MNHEY, SVGAGI. The junction had 8 bases not matched to a gene; V was cut back by 7 bases and J by 5 bases. DNA for the CDR3: TGTGCCAGCACACGCTCCGGGACTAGCGACGAGCAGTACTTC. It yields the protein CASTRSGTSDEQYF.

V is TRBV5-5 and J is TRBJ1-2; D not certain. V gave up 2 bases and J gave up 7 bases, with 6 bases separating them. This CDR3 has 11 amino acids. Germline values: CDR1 SGHKS, CDR2 YYEKEE (reference sequence). Written as DNA, the CDR3 is TGTGCCAGCAGCTTATCGCGTGGCTACACCTTC. Translation gives CASSLSRGYTF.

This clone was seen just once. The chain links TRBV5-1 to TRBJ1-6, with D unresolved. V dropped 2 bases and J dropped 7 bases, with 10 bases sitting between them. Germline values: CDR1 SGHRS, CDR2 YFSETQ. This CDR3 contains 14 residues. The CDR3 coding sequence is TGCGCCAGCAGCTTCACTGGAGTAAATTCACCCCTCCACTTT. It yields the protein CASSFTGVNSPLHF.

The chain links TRBV2 to TRBJ1-1; no reliable D call. Per the germline V gene, CDR1 is SNHLY and CDR2 is FYNNEI. This CDR3 contains 14 residues. V gave up 4 bases and J gave up 5 bases, with 14 bases separating them. As DNA, the CDR3 is TGTGCCAGCAGTGGAATATGGGGAGGTACTGAAGCTTTCTTT. Amino acid sequence: CASSGIWGGTEAFF.

This clone was found once. The CDR3 spells CASSGDSFNTF. The CDR3 DNA follows: TGTGCCAGTAGTGGGGACAGCTTTAACACCTTC. V gene TRBV19 combines with J gene TRBJ1-2; 7 nucleotides match TRBD1. V lost 5 bases to trimming and J lost 12 bases; unmatched junction nucleotides: 6. Germline loops: CDR1 LNHDA, CDR2 SQIVND (reference sequence). This CDR3 contains 11 residues. Together with reference TRBV19 and TRBJ1-2, the CDR3 gives the full variable domain: DGGITQSPKYLFRKEGQNVTLSCEQNLNHDAMYWYRQDPGQGLRLIYYSQIVNDFQKGDIAEGYSVSREKKESFPLTVTSAQKNPTAFYLCASSGDSFNTFGSGTRLTVV.